The 27 T cell receptor beta chains below come from one sample, sequenced in a study of OX40 agonist ivuxolimab in advanced cancers. Generated by immunoSEQ multiplex PCR, the TCRdb table keeps only in-frame clones and is missing some. The sample yields 62,000 or so clones, just under 85% seen once. Specimen: CD4+ or CD8+ T cells sorted from blood, collected in a trial of the OX40 agonist ivuxolimab. The source of these receptors is an adult with an advanced solid tumor such as melanoma, head and neck, liver or kidney cancer.

The chain is built from TRBV4-1 and TRBJ1-4, with 9 bases identical to TRBD1. With V trimmed by 3 bases and J by 8 bases, 7 bases remained unmatched. The CDR3 sequence is 15 residues long. Germline V gene sequence: CDR1 MGHRA, CDR2 YSYEKL. The CDR3 coding sequence is TGCGCCAGCAGCCAGACCGGGACAGGGAGCGAAAAACTGTTTTTT. Amino acid sequence: CASSQTGTGSEKLFF.

The chain employs TRBV7-9 and TRBJ2-7; 12 bases line up with TRBD2. In germline, CDR1 is SEHNR, CDR2 FQNEAQ (reference sequence). J lost 7 bases, V lost 5 bases, and 9 bases had no gene match. The CDR3 is 15 amino acids. The CDR3 DNA is TGTGCCAGCAGCACACGGACTAGCGGGACGGGGGAGCAGTACTTC. Translation: CASSTRTSGTGEQYF.

The V and J genes are TRBV7-3 and TRBJ2-1; 10 positions agree with TRBD2. The length of the CDR3 is 16 residues. The V and J ends lost 1 base and 6 bases, in that order; junction bases with no gene match: 6. Per germline, CDR1 SGHTA and CDR2 FQGTGA. As DNA, the CDR3 is TGTGCCAGCAGCTTAATCCCTAGCGGGAGTATCAATGAGCAGTTCTTC. This gives the protein CASSLIPSGSINEQFF.

The chain joins TRBV28 to TRBJ1-2, with TRBD1 matching over 7 bases. Germline CDR1 is MDHEN and CDR2 is SYDVKM. The CDR3 is 14 amino acids. With 6 bases clipped from V and 8 bases from J, the junction kept 12 bases outside the gene matches. In DNA, the CDR3 is TGTGCCAGCAGCCGCTCGACAGGGACGGCGGGCTACACCTTC. It specifies CASSRSTGTAGYTF.

The J gene is TRBJ2-5, the V gene TRBV5-6, with 13 bases identical to TRBD2. After removal of 4 bases from V and 3 bases from J, the junction contained 3 bases not matched to a gene. The CDR3 has 15 amino acids. Germline CDR1 and CDR2: SGHDT and YYEEEE. CDR3 coding DNA: TGTGCCAGCAGCCCCGGACTAGCGGGAGAAGAGACCCAGTACTTC. Encoded protein: CASSPGLAGEETQYF.

The CDR3 region has the DNA TGTGCCAGCAGCCAAGCTTCCTCTCCGGGGGTGATCTACAATGAGCAGTTCTTC. It is translated as CASSQASSPGVIYNEQFF. The chain joins TRBV14 to TRBJ2-1; possibly TRBD2 for D (6 bases). The CDR3 covers 18 residues. From germline, CDR1 is SGHDN and CDR2 FVKESK. The ends were cut back, 1 base at V and 3 bases at J, with 19 bases in the middle.

The chain uses TRBV27 and TRBJ2-7; 7 nucleotides line up with TRBD2. CDR3 size: 16 residues. Germline V gene lookup returns CDR1 MNHEY and CDR2 SMNVEV (reference sequence). Losses at the gene ends were 8 bases for V and 2 bases for J; bases not matched to a gene: 15. The CDR3 sequence is CASAASFGLAAYEQYF. For the CDR3, the DNA is TGTGCCAGCGCCGCGTCGTTTGGGCTAGCGGCCTACGAGCAGTACTTC.

The chain carries TRBV7-3 and TRBJ1-1, with D possibly TRBD1 on 6 matching bases. Germline V gene sequence: CDR1 SGHTA, CDR2 FQGTGA. The CDR3 is 13 amino acids. Trimming shortened V by 3 bases and J by 7 bases, and 12 bases separated the two germline ends. CDR3 nucleotide sequence: TGTGCCAGCAGCTTTTGGGGAGGGGGTGAAGCTTTCTTT. Translating gives CASSFWGGGEAFF.

The chain joins TRBV5-5 to TRBJ2-7, with a tentative D call TRBD2 (6 bases). The CDR3 covers 14 residues. Germline V gives CDR1 SGHKS, CDR2 YYEKEE (reference sequence). V gave up 1 base and J gave up 0 bases, with 8 bases separating them. Here the CDR3 DNA reads TGTGCCAGCAGCTTGCCTAGCGTCTCCTACGAGCAGTACTTC. It yields the protein CASSLPSVSYEQYF.

The V call is TRBV16, the J call TRBJ2-7; the D is unclear. The CDR3 runs 13 residues. Trimming shortened V by 0 bases and J by 7 bases, and 10 bases separated the two germline ends. Germline V gene sequence: CDR1 KGHSY, CDR2 FQNENV. The CDR3 region has the DNA TGTGCCAGCAGCCAATCTAGGGTGTTGGAGCAGTACTTC. Its protein product is CASSQSRVLEQYF.

J is TRBJ2-5 and V is TRBV4-1; D is perhaps TRBD2 (6 bases). V lost 2 bases to trimming and J lost 5 bases, with 12 bases between them. From germline, CDR1 is MGHRA and CDR2 YSYEKL. This CDR3 spans 14 amino acids. As DNA, the CDR3 is TGCGCCAGCAGCCAAACGTTACGGGAGGAGACCCAGTACTTC. Its protein product is CASSQTLREETQYF.

This clone appeared once. The rearrangement links TRBV11-2 to TRBJ2-1, with a tentative D call TRBD1 (6 bases). The V and J ends lost 3 bases and 15 bases respectively, with 12 bases between them. The CDR3 runs 11 residues. In germline, CDR1 is SGHAT, CDR2 FQNNGV. Here the CDR3 DNA reads TGTGCCAGCAGCTTGGCAGGGGAGTTGTTCTTC. Its protein is CASSLAGELFF.

The chain uses TRBV4-2 and TRBJ2-1, with 10 bases identical to TRBD2. The CDR3 runs to 17 residues. Per germline, CDR1 LGHNA and CDR2 YNFKEQ. With V trimmed by 5 bases and J by 7 bases, 14 bases remained unmatched. The CDR3 nucleotides are TGTGCCAGCAGCTTTCGACCCGGGACTAGCGATTGGAATGAGCAGTTCTTC. Translating it yields CASSFRPGTSDWNEQFF.

The table lists this clone with a count of one. The V gene is TRBV4-3, the J gene TRBJ2-1, with a weak D call TRBD1 (6 bases). This CDR3 comprises 16 residues. The germline V gene encodes CDR1 LGHNA and CDR2 YSLEER. V was pared by 1 base and J by 8 bases, with 18 bases between. The CDR3 reads CASSQGFKRQVYEQFF. The CDR3 DNA reads TGCGCCAGCAGCCAAGGGTTTAAACGACAGGTTTATGAGCAGTTCTTC.

The chain uses TRBV11-2 and TRBJ1-3, with D possibly TRBD1 on 5 matching bases. With 6 bases removed from V and 2 bases from J, the gap between germline ends came to 17 bases. The CDR3 extends over 16 amino acids. CDR1 and CDR2 from the germline V gene are SGHAT and FQNNGV. The CDR3 DNA reads as TGTGCCAGCAGTCATAATCGGGGCCCAACTGGAAACACCATATATTTT. Protein product: CASSHNRGPTGNTIYF.

J is TRBJ1-1 and V is TRBV7-2; a possible D gene is TRBD1 (5 bases). This CDR3 is built from 14 residues. The germline V gene has CDR1 SGHTA and CDR2 FQGNSA. The germline V and J ends were trimmed by 3 bases and 0 bases, with 8 bases remaining between them. The CDR3: CASSLGRLNTEAFF. In DNA, the CDR3 is TGTGCCAGCAGCTTGGGACGGCTGAACACTGAAGCTTTCTTT.

A single count supports this clone. V and J are TRBV7-9 and TRBJ1-1; D is undetermined. V was shortened by 6 bases and J by 5 bases, with 19 bases between the two germline ends. Germline values: CDR1 SEHNR, CDR2 FQNEAQ (reference sequence). The CDR3 loop spans 15 amino acids. The CDR3: CASREGIGIATEAFF. CDR3 DNA: TGTGCCAGCAGGGAGGGTATTGGTATAGCGACTGAAGCTTTCTTT.

As regards this clone: This sample includes further DNA sequences coding for the same CDR3. V gene TRBV6-1 combines with J gene TRBJ1-3, with a weak D call TRBD1 (5 bases). V lost 4 bases, J lost 5 bases, and 15 bases lay in between. The CDR3 totals 15 residues. The germline CDR1 and CDR2 sequences are MNHNS and SASEGT. The CDR3 is CASSGDRGIRNTIYF. Here the CDR3 DNA reads TGTGCCAGCAGTGGTGATAGGGGTATCAGAAACACCATATATTTT.

The rearrangement links TRBV15 to TRBJ1-5; no clear D. The V gene lost 1 base and the J gene lost 2 bases, with 6 bases spanning the gap. Germline V gives CDR1 LNHNV, CDR2 YYDKDF (reference sequence). This CDR3 comprises 14 residues. CDR3 coding DNA: TGTGCCACCAGCAGAGTGGTGGGCAATCAGCCCCAGCATTTT. This encodes CATSRVVGNQPQHF.

This clone was detected once. This chain connects TRBV28 to TRBJ2-7, with D unresolved. This CDR3 has 13 residues. Trimming took off 5 bases at V and 2 bases at J, with 10 bases between the two ends. Germline-derived CDR1 and CDR2 are MDHEN and SYDVKM. The DNA for the CDR3 is TGTGCCAGCAGTCCCCCGCTCACCTACGAGCAGTACTTC. Protein sequence: CASSPPLTYEQYF.

V gene TRBV7-8 combines with J gene TRBJ2-6; D gene ambiguous. Germline-derived CDR1 and CDR2 are SGHVS and FQNEAQ. The CDR3 covers 17 residues. The V end lost 1 base, the J end lost 0 bases, and 10 bases lay between the germline ends. Here the CDR3 DNA reads TGTGCCAGCAGCTTAGTTAGTTCCTACTCTGGGGCCAACGTCCTGACTTTC. This codes for CASSLVSSYSGANVLTF.

The chain joins TRBV19 to TRBJ1-6; TRBD1 matches at 8 bases. The CDR3 is 16 residues long. V trimming: 0 bases; J trimming: 7 bases; junction bases outside the gene matches: 5. The germline V gene encodes CDR1 LNHDA and CDR2 SQIVND (reference sequence). As DNA, the CDR3 is TGTGCCAGTAGTATAGATGGAGACAGGGGAAATTCACCCCTCCACTTT. As protein: CASSIDGDRGNSPLHF.

This chain uses TRBV4-3 with TRBJ1-4, with no clear D. The CDR3 loop spans 16 amino acids. Trimming shortened V by 0 bases and J by 0 bases, and 8 bases separated the two germline ends. Germline loops: CDR1 LGHNA, CDR2 YSLEER. The CDR3 reads CASSQDQAATNEKLFF. In DNA form, the CDR3 reads TGCGCCAGCAGCCAAGATCAGGCTGCAACTAATGAAAAACTGTTTTTT.

The chain links TRBV30 to TRBJ2-2, with D unresolved. The germline gives CDR1 GTSNPN, CDR2 SVGIG (reference sequence). This CDR3 region has 10 residues. Deletions cut 5 bases from V and 4 bases from J, with 2 bases between. CDR3 in amino acids: CAWGTGELFF. CDR3 DNA sequence: TGTGCCTGGGGCACCGGGGAGCTGTTTTTT.

The rearrangement uses TRBV7-6 and TRBJ2-1, with TRBD1 matching 7 bases. V shed 5 bases, J shed 1 base, and the junction held 2 bases outside the gene matches. The CDR3 extends over 14 amino acids. Germline CDR1 is SGHVS and CDR2 is FNYEAQ. CDR3 coding DNA: TGTGCCAGCAGCATGACAGGGTCCTACAATGAGCAGTTCTTC. This sequence encodes CASSMTGSYNEQFF.

About this clone itself: Sequence at one end of the junction differs from germline and may be a read error. The rearrangement joins TRBV15 to TRBJ2-3; 7 bases are shared with TRBD1. This CDR3 has 15 amino acids. In germline, CDR1 is LNHNV, CDR2 YYDKDF (reference sequence). CDR3: CATGRGQGETDTQYF. The CDR3 DNA sequence: TGTGCCACCGGCAGAGGTCAGGGGGAAACAGATACGCAGTATTTT.

CDR3 sequence: CASSVLAGGSEQFF. The CDR3 nucleotides read TGTGCCAGCAGTGTACTAGCGGGAGGTAGTGAGCAGTTCTTC. The rearrangement links TRBV2 to TRBJ2-1; 12 bases map to TRBD2. The length of the CDR3 is 14 residues. From germline, CDR1 is SNHLY and CDR2 FYNNEI. V lost 4 bases and J lost 9; bases outside the gene matches: 4.